This is a list of T cell receptor beta chains from one sample in a study of T-cell memory formation after mild COVID-19. TCRdb reprocessed the 5' RACE reads via MiXCR and lists one record per CDR3 protein. The data contain just over 50,000 distinct CDR3 sequences, around 10% of them singletons. Material for sequencing was PBMCs or a T cell subset sorted from them (not recorded which). The source is an adult woman who had mild COVID-19 (a few samples of this study predate the infection). Cell type and time point are not known. CDR3s include the opening cysteine and the closing phenylalanine or tryptophan. Each record gives: V gene, clone size, D gene, J gene, CDR3 DNA, CDR3 protein. D genes are given only for firm matches. Size is stated for part of the rows, as once, few or many counts, or as a class when the clone is expanded.

TRBV7-2	-	-	TRBJ1-1	TGTGCCAGCAGCCGACCCGGGACCCTTGCAGCTTTCTTT	CASSRPGTLAAFF
TRBV9	few	-	TRBJ2-3	TGTGCCAGCAGCACCCTTAGCACAGATACGCAGTATTTT	CASSTLSTDTQYF
TRBV12-3/TRBV12-4	few	TRBD1	TRBJ2-7	TGTGCCAGCAGTTTAGGTTCGGGACAGGGGCGCGAGCAGTACTTC	CASSLGSGQGREQYF
TRBV12-3/TRBV12-4	-	-	TRBJ1-2	TGTGCCAGCAGCCGCGACGGTTATGGCTACACCTTC	CASSRDGYGYTF
TRBV14	-	-	TRBJ2-3	TGTGCCAGCAGCCAAGTAATAGCGGCTAGCACAGATACGCAGTATTTT	CASSQVIAASTDTQYF
TRBV7-6	many	TRBD1	TRBJ2-6	TGTGCCAGCAGCTCGACAGGGACTGGGGCCAACGTCCTGACTTTC	CASSSTGTGANVLTF
TRBV7-2	few	-	TRBJ2-2	TGTGCCAGCAGCTTTCGGGGAGGCGGGGCTGGCACCGGGGAGCTGTTTTTT	CASSFRGGGAGTGELFF
TRBV7-9	few	-	TRBJ2-2	TGTGCCAGCAGCTTAGGAAGAATCACCGGGGAGCTGTTTTTT	CASSLGRITGELFF
TRBV6-2/TRBV6-3	-	-	TRBJ2-1	TGTGCCAGCAGTTACTCTTCCGGGACTTACAGCTCCTACAATGAGCAGTTCTTC	CASSYSSGTYSSYNEQFF
TRBV2	-	TRBD1	TRBJ2-1	TGTGCCAGCAGAAGACAGGGGGGTAAGAATGAGCAGTTCTTC	CASRRQGGKNEQFF
TRBV12-3/TRBV12-4	many	-	TRBJ2-1	TGTGCCAGCAGTCCCGGGACAACCGCCTACAATGAGCAGTTCTTC	CASSPGTTAYNEQFF
TRBV6-1	many	TRBD2	TRBJ2-7	TGTGCCAGCAGTGAATCGCTAAACGGGGGGGAGCAGTACTTC	CASSESLNGGEQYF
TRBV3-1	-	-	TRBJ1-5	TGTGCCAGCAGCCAGACCTATAGCAATCAGCCCCAGCATTTT	CASSQTYSNQPQHF
TRBV5-1	-	-	TRBJ1-1	TGCGCCAGCAAAAGGGACACTGAAGCTTTCTTT	CASKRDTEAFF
TRBV10-3	-	-	TRBJ1-2	TGTGCCATCAGTCATGCCTTGAGTTCACCCGAAACTGGCGGCTACACCTTC	CAISHALSSPETGGYTF
TRBV5-4	many	TRBD2	TRBJ2-3	TGTGCCAGCAGCTCAACCGGGACTAGCGGAGATACGCAGTATTTT	CASSSTGTSGDTQYF
TRBV12-3/TRBV12-4	-	-	TRBJ1-3	TGTGCCAGCAGTTCCCAGGGCTCTGGAAACACCATATATTTT	CASSSQGSGNTIYF
TRBV7-2	-	TRBD1	TRBJ1-2	TGTGCCAGCAGCTCAGGGGACAGGCCTTGGGGTGGCTACACCTTC	CASSSGDRPWGGYTF
TRBV7-2	-	TRBD2	TRBJ2-7	TGTGCCAGCAGCTTAGCGACTAGCGGGAGCTACGAGCAGTACTTC	CASSLATSGSYEQYF
TRBV19	few	-	TRBJ1-6	TGTGCCAGTAGCCGCAGGGTCGGGGATAATTCACCCCTCCACTTT	CASSRRVGDNSPLHF
TRBV5-1	many	TRBD1	TRBJ2-7	TGCGCCAGCAGGCGCGACAGGGACGAGCAGTACTTC	CASRRDRDEQYF
TRBV7-8	many	TRBD2	TRBJ2-7	TGTGCCAGCAGTCCGTTCAGCGGGAGTAAGGGGGAGCAGTACTTC	CASSPFSGSKGEQYF
TRBV5-1	-	TRBD1	TRBJ1-2	TGCGCCAGCAGCTTGACCCAGCAGGGGGCTGGCTACACCTTC	CASSLTQQGAGYTF
TRBV5-1	many	TRBD2	TRBJ2-5	TGCGCCAGCAGCTTGGCCCTAGCGGGAACGGAGACCCAGTACTTC	CASSLALAGTETQYF
TRBV20-1	many	TRBD2	TRBJ2-1	TGCAGTGCTAGATCAAGGCGGACTAGCACATATGAGCAGTTCTTC	CSARSRRTSTYEQFF
TRBV7-9	many	TRBD1	TRBJ1-1	TGTGCCAGCAGTCAGGGGGCGAACACTGAAGCTTTCTTT	CASSQGANTEAFF
TRBV28	-	-	TRBJ2-3	TGTGCCAGCAGTTTTCTGGCTGGGACAGATACGCAGTATTTT	CASSFLAGTDTQYF
TRBV28	-	-	TRBJ1-2	TGTGCCAGCAGTTTCCCAGACAGAAGTCACTATGGCTACACCTTC	CASSFPDRSHYGYTF
TRBV6-2/TRBV6-3	many	TRBD1	TRBJ2-1	TGTGCCAGCGGACAGGGCCCCTACAATGAGCAGTTCTTC	CASGQGPYNEQFF
TRBV19	few	-	TRBJ2-7	TGTGCCAGTAGTACCTACTCAACAGCATCCTCCTACGAGCGGTACTTC	CASSTYSTASSYERYF
TRBV7-9	-	-	TRBJ1-5	TGTGCCAGCAGCCCAGACGGAGGCAATCAGCCCCAGCATTTT	CASSPDGGNQPQHF
TRBV6-5	many	TRBD2	TRBJ2-7	TGTGCCAGCAGGGGGACGGATAGCGGGAGTCGGTACGAGCAGTACTTC	CASRGTDSGSRYEQYF
TRBV7-3	few	-	TRBJ1-2	TGTGCCAGCAGATCCACCACTAGCGGGATTGTGAGCTTC	CASRSTTSGIVSF
TRBV29-1	few	-	TRBJ1-1	TGCAGCGTTGGGGCCGGGGGCACCTTCACTGAAGCTTTCTTT	CSVGAGGTFTEAFF
TRBV18	few	-	TRBJ1-1	TGTGCCAGCTCAGCTGCGGTGAGAGGGAACACTGAAGCTTTCTTT	CASSAAVRGNTEAFF
TRBV5-1	many	-	TRBJ2-3	TGCGCCAGCAGCTTCCCAGCGGGCACAGATACGCAGTATTTT	CASSFPAGTDTQYF
TRBV7-2	many	-	TRBJ2-7	TGTGCCAGCAGCTTAGATTCAGGCTTCTCCTACGAGCAGTACTTC	CASSLDSGFSYEQYF
TRBV7-9	-	-	TRBJ2-5	TGTGCCAGCAGAGCCGGGAGCAACCAAGAGACCCAGTACTTC	CASRAGSNQETQYF
TRBV7-2	few	TRBD2	TRBJ2-1	TGTGCCAGCAGCCCCGGACTAGCGGGATCTAATGAGCAGTTCTTC	CASSPGLAGSNEQFF
TRBV12-3/TRBV12-4	few	-	TRBJ2-3	TGTGCCAGCAGCCCCCGCCCCCAAGCGTATACAGATACGCAGTATTTT	CASSPRPQAYTDTQYF
TRBV6-1	-	-	TRBJ1-1	TGTGCCAGCAGTGAACGACCAGATTTGGAAGCTTTCTTT	CASSERPDLEAFF
TRBV3-1	few	TRBD1	TRBJ1-2	TGTGCCAGCAGCCTTAGACAGGGCAACGACTACACCTTC	CASSLRQGNDYTF
TRBV4-3	-	-	TRBJ2-2	TGCGCCAGCAGCCAAGGGCGCGGGAAAATAGGCACCGGGGAGCTGTTTTTT	CASSQGRGKIGTGELFF
TRBV20-1	-	TRBD2	TRBJ2-3	TGCAGTGCTAGCGGACTTATAGCTAGCGGGGGTACAGATACGCAGTATTTT	CSASGLIASGGTDTQYF
TRBV20-1	many	TRBD2	TRBJ2-3	TGCAGTGCTCCTAGGACTAGCGGGGGTGGGAGGATGCAGTATTTT	CSAPRTSGGGRMQYF
TRBV12-3/TRBV12-4	-	-	TRBJ2-6	TGTGCCAGCAGTTTAGGGGGCCCTGGGGCCAACGTCCTGACTTTC	CASSLGGPGANVLTF